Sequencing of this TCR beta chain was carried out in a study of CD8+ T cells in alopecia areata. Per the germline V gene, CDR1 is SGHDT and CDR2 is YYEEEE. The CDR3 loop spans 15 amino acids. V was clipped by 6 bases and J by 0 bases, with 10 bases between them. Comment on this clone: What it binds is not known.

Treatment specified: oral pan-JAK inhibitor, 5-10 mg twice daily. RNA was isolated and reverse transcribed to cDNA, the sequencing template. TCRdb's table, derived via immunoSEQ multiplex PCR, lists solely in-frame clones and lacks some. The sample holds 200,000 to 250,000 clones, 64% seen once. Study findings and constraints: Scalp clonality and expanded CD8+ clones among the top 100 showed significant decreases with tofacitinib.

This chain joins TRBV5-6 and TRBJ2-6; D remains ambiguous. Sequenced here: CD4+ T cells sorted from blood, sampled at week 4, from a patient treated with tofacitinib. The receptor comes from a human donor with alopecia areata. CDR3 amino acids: CASNLVYSGANVLTF. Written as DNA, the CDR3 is TGTGCCAGCAACCTTGTTTACTCTGGGGCCAACGTCCTGACTTTC.